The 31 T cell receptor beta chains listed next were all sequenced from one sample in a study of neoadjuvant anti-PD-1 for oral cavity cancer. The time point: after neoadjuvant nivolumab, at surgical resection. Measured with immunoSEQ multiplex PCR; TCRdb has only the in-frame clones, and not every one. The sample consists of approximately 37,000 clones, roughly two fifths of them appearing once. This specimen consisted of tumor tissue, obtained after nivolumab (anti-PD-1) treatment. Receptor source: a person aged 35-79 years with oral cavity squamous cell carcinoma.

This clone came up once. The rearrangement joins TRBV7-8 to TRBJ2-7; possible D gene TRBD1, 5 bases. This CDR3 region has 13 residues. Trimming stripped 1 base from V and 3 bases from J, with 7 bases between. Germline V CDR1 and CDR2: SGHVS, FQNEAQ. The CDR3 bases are TGTGCCAGCAGCTTAGATCAGGGCTACGAGCAGTACTTC. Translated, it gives CASSLDQGYEQYF. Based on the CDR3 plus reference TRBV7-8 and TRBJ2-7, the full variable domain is GAGVSQSPRYKVAKRGQDVALRCDPISGHVSLFWYQQALGQGPEFLTYFQNEAQLDKSGLPSDRFFAERPEGSVSTLKIQRTQQEDSAVYLCASSLDQGYEQYFGPGTRLTVT.

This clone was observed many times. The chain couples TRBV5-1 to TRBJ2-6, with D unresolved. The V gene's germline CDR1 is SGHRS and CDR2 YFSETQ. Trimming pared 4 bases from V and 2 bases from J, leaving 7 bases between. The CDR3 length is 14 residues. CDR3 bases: TGCGCCAGCAGCGAAGAAGCTGGGGCCAACGTCCTGACTTTC. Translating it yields CASSEEAGANVLTF.

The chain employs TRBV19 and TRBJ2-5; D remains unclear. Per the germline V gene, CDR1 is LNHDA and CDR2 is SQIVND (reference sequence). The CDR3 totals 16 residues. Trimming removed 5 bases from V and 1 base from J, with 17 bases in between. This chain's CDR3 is CASSPSPPGAQETQYF. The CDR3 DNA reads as TGTGCCAGTAGTCCAAGCCCTCCGGGCGCCCAAGAGACCCAGTACTTC.

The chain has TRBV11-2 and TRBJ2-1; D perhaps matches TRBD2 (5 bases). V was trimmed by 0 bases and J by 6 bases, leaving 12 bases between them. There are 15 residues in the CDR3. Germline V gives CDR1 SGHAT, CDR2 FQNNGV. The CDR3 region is CASSLERVGPNEQFF. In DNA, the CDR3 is TGTGCCAGCAGCTTAGAGCGGGTAGGACCCAATGAGCAGTTCTTC.

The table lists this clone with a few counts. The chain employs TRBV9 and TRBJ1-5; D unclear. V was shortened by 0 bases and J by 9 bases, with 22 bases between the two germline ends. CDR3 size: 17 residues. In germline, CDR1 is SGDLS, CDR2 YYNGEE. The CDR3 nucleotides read TGTGCCAGCAGCGTAGGATCGACGGTTCAACGTTGGCGGCCCCAGCATTTT. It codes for CASSVGSTVQRWRPQHF.

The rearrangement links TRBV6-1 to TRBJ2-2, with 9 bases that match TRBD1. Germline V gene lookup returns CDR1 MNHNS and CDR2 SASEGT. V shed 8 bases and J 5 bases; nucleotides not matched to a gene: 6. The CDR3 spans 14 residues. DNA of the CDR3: TGTGCCAGCCGGACAGGGGAGGTTACCGGGGAGCTGTTTTTT. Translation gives CASRTGEVTGELFF.

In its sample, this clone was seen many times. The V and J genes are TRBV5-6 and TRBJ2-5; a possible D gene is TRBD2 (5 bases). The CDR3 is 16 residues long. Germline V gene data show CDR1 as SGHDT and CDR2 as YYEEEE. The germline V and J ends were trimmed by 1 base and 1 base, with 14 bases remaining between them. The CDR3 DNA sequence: TGTGCCAGCAGCTTGTGGTGGAGCGGTACCCAAGAGACCCAGTACTTC. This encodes CASSLWWSGTQETQYF.

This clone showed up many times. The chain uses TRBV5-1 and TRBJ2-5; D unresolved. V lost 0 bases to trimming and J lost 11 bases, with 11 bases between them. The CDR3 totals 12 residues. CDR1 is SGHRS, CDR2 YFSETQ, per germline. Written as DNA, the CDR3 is TGCGCCAGCAGCTTGGGTTTCGGACGGCAGTACTTC. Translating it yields CASSLGFGRQYF.

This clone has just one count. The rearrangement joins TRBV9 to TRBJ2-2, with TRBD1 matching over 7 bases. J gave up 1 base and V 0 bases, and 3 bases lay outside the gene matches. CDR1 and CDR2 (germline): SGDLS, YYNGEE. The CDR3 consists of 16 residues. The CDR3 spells CASSVGGGGNTGELFF. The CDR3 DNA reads TGTGCCAGCAGCGTAGGAGGGGGCGGGAACACCGGGGAGCTGTTTTTT.

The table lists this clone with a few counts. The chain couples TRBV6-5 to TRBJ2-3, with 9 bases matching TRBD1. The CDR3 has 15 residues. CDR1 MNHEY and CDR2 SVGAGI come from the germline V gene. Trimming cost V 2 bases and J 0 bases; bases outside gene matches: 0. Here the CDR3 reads CASSYGQGSTDTQYF. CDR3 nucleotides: TGTGCCAGCAGTTACGGACAGGGGAGCACAGATACGCAGTATTTT.

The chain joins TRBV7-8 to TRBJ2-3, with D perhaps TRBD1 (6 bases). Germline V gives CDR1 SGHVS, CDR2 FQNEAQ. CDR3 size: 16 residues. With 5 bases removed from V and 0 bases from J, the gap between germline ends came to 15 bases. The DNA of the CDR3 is TGTGCCAGCAGCGTTCAGGGGCGTCCTAGCACAGATACGCAGTATTTT. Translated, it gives CASSVQGRPSTDTQYF.

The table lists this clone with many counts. CDR3 DNA sequence: TGCAGCGTTGGAGGTTTCGATGGCTACACCTTC. Translating gives CSVGGFDGYTF. The chain joins TRBV29-1 to TRBJ1-2; D is unresolved. Germline CDR1 is SQVTM and CDR2 is ANQGSEA. Deletions cut 4 bases from V and 6 bases from J, with 9 bases between. The CDR3 is made up of 11 amino acids.

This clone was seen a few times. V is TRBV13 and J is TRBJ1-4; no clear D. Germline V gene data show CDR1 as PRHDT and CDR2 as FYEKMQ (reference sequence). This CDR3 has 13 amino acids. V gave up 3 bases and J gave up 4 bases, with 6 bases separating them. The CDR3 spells CASSFGYNEKLFF. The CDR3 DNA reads TGTGCCAGCAGCTTCGGTTATAATGAAAAACTGTTTTTT.

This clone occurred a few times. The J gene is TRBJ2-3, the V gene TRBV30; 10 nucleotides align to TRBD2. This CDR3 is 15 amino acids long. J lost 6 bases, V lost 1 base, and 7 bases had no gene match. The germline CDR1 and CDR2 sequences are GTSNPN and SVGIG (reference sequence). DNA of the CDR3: TGTGCCTGGAGTGCTCTAGCGGGAGTGTCGGATACGCAGTATTTT. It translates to CAWSALAGVSDTQYF.

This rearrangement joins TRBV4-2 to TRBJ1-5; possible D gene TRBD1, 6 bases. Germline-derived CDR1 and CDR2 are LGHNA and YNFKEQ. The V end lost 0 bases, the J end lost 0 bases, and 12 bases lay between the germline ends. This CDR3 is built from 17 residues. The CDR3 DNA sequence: TGTGCCAGCAGCCAAGAACGGGGGGCCTCTAGCAATCAGCCCCAGCATTTT. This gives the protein CASSQERGASSNQPQHF.

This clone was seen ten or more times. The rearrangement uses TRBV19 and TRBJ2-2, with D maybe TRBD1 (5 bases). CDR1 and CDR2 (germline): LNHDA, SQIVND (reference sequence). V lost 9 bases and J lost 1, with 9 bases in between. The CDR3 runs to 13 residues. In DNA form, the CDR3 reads TGTGCCAGCCCGGACATGAACACCGGGGAGCTGTTTTTT. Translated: CASPDMNTGELFF.

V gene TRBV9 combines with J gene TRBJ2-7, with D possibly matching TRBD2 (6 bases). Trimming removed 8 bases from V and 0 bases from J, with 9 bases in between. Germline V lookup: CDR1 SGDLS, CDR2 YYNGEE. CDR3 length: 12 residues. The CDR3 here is CASGGSSYEQYF. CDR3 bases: TGTGCCAGTGGGGGGAGCTCCTACGAGCAGTACTTC.

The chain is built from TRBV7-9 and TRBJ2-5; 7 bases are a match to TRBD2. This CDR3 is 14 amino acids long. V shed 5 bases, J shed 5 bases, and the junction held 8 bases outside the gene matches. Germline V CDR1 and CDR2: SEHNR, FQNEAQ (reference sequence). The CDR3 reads CASSRTRGRETQYF. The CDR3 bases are TGTGCCAGCAGCCGGACTAGGGGCCGGGAGACCCAGTACTTC.

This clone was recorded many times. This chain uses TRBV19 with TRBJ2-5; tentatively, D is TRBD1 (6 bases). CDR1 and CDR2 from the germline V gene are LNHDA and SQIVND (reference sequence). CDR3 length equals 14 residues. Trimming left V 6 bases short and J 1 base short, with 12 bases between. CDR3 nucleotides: TGTGCCAGTAGCCCAGGACAGCTCCAAGAGACCCAGTACTTC. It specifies CASSPGQLQETQYF.

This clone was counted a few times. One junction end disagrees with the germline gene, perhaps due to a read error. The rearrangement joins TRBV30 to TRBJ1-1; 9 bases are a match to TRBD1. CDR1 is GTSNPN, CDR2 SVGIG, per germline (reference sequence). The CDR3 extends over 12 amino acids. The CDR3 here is CAWSTGGAPPIF. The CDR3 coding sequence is TGTGCCTGGAGTACAGGGGGCGCTCCCCCGATCTTT.

In nucleotides, the CDR3 is TGTGCCAGCAGTTTTCGAACTGAAGCTTTCTTT. Translation: CASSFRTEAFF. V is TRBV6-6 and J is TRBJ1-1, with unresolved D. The CDR3 contains 11 residues. Looked up from germline, CDR1 is MNHNY and CDR2 is SVGAGI (reference sequence). Trimming removed 4 bases from V and 5 bases from J, with 5 bases in between.

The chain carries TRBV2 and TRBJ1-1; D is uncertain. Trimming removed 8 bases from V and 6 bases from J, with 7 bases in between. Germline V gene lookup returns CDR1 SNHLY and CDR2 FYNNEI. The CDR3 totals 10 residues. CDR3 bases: TGTGCCAGCGGCGGCCCTGAAGCTTTCTTT. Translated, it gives CASGGPEAFF. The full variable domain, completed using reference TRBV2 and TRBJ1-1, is EPEVTQTPSHQVTQMGQEVILRCVPISNHLYFYWYRQILGQKVEFLVSFYNNEISEKSEIFDDQFSVERPDGSNFTLKIRSTKLEDSAMYFCASGGPEAFFGQGTRLTVV.

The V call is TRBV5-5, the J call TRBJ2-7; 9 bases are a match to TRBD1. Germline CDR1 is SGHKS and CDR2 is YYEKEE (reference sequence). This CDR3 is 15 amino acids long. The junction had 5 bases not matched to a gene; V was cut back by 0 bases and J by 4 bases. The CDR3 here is CASSLVQGARYEQYF. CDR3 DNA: TGTGCCAGCAGCTTGGTACAGGGGGCAAGGTACGAGCAGTACTTC.

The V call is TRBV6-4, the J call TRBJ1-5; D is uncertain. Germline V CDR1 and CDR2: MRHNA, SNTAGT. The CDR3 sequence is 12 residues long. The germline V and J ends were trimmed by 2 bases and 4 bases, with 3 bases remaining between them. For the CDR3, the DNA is TGTGCCAGCAGTGACGGGAATCAGCCCCAGCATTTT. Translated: CASSDGNQPQHF.

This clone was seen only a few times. CDR3 in amino acids: CASSLIDSEQYF. In nucleotides, the CDR3 is TGCGCCAGCAGCTTGATAGATTCCGAGCAGTACTTC. The J gene is TRBJ2-7, the V gene TRBV5-1; D is uncertain. Germline CDR1 SGHRS, CDR2 YFSETQ. The V and J ends lost 1 base and 6 bases respectively, with 8 bases between them. CDR3 length: 12 amino acids.

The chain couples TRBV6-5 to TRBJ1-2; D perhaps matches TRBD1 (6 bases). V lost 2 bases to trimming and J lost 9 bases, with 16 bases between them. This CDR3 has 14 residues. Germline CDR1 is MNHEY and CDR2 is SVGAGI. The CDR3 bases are TGTGCCAGCAGTTACCGGGCGACAGGAATGAGCTACACCTTC. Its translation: CASSYRATGMSYTF.

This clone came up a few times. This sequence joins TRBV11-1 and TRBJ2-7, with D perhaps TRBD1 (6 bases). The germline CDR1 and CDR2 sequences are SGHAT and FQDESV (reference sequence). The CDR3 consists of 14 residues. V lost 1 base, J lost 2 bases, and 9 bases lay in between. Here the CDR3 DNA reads TGTGCCAGCAGCTTAGAAGCAGGGGCCTACGAGCAGTACTTC. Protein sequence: CASSLEAGAYEQYF.

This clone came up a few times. This chain's CDR3 is CASSPGPRGNTEAFF. CDR3 bases: TGTGCCAGCAGCCCGGGTCCACGGGGGAACACTGAAGCTTTCTTT. The chain links TRBV7-2 to TRBJ1-1; no clear D gene. CDR3 length: 15 residues. Germline V gene lookup returns CDR1 SGHTA and CDR2 FQGNSA. Trimming stripped 5 bases from V and 1 base from J, with 14 bases between.

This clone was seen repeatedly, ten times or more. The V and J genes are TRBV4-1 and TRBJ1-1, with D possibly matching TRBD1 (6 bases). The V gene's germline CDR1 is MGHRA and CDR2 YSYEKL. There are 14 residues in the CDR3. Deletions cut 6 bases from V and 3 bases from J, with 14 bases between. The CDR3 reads CASSLLGGHTEAFF. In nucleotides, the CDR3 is TGCGCCAGCAGTCTATTAGGGGGGCACACTGAAGCTTTCTTT.

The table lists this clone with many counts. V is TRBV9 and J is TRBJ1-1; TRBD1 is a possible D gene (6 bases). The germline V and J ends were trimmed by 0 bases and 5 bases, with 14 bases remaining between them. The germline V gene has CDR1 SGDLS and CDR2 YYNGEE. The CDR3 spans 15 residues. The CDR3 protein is CASSVEAGVGTEAFF. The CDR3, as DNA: TGTGCCAGCAGCGTAGAGGCAGGGGTTGGAACTGAAGCTTTCTTT.

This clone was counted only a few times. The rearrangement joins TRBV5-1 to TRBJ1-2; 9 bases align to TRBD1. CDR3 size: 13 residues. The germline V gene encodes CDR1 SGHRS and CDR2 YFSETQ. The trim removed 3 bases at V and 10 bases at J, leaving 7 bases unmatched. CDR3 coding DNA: TGCGCCAGCAGCTCCGGACAGGGGATGGTCTACACCTTC. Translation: CASSSGQGMVYTF.